The following is a T cell receptor (beta chain) sequence with its context. Its antigen remains unidentified. The data belong to a study of T cells in Graves' hyperthyroidism and ophthalmopathy. Whole-study findings and limits: In simple terms, a model built on 13 V-J features told ophthalmopathy apart from stable hyperthyroidism.

Germline CDR1 reads MNHEY; CDR2 reads SMNVEV (reference sequence). The CDR3 spans 14 residues. V lost 3 bases, J lost 10 bases, and 13 bases lay in between. Amplified regions were TCR beta CDR3 sequences from RNA transcripts. The TCR CDR3 was amplified in a first-round RT-PCR using the HTBI primer set. TCRdb fed the multiplex PCR reads into MiXCR, producing one record per CDR3 protein. The sample contains 600,000 to 700,000 distinct CDR3 sequences, about 14% of which appear only once. Input material: blood. The chain recombines TRBV27 with TRBJ1-6, with unresolved D. The sequence came from a woman aged 35 to 49 with Graves' ophthalmopathy. CDR3 amino acids: CASSFDGLGSPLHF. The CDR3 DNA reads TGTGCCAGCAGTTTTGACGGATTAGGATCACCCCTCCACTTT.